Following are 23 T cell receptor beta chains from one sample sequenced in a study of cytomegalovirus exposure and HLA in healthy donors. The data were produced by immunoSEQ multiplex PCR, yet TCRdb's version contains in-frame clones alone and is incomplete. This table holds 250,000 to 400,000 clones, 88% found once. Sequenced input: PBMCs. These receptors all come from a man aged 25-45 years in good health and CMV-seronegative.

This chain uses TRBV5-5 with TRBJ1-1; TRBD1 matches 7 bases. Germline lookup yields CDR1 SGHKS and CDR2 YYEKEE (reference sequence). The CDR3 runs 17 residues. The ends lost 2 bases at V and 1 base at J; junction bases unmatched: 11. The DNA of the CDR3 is TGTGCCAGCAGCTTCTACCTTGGGGCAGGGGGGAACACTGAAGCTTTCTTT. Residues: CASSFYLGAGGNTEAFF.

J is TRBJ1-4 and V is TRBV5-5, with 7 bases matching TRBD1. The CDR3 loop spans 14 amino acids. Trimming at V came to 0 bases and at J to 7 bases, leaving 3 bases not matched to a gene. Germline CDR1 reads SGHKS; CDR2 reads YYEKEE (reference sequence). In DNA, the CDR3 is TGTGCCAGCAGCTTGGGGTCAGGGGGTGAAAAACTGTTTTTT. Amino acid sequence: CASSLGSGGEKLFF.

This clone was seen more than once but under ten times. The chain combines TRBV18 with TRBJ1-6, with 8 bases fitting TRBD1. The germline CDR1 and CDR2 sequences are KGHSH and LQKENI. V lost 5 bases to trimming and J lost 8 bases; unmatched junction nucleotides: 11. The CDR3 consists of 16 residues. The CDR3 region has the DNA TGTGCCAGCTCATACGGACAGGGTGGTATCGATTCACCCCTCCACTTT. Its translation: CASSYGQGGIDSPLHF.

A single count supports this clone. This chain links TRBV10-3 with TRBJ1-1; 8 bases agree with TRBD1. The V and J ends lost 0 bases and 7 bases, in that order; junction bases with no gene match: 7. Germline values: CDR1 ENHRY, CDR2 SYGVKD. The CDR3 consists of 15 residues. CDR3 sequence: CAISESSQGAIEAFF. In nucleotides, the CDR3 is TGTGCCATCAGTGAGTCGAGTCAGGGGGCTATTGAAGCTTTCTTT.

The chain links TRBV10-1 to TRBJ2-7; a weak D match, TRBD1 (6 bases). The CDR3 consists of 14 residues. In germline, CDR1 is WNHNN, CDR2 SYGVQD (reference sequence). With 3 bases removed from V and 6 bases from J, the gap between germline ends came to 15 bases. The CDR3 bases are TGCGCCAGCAGTGAAGGGCAGGGGAGAGGCGAGCAGTACTTC. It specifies CASSEGQGRGEQYF.

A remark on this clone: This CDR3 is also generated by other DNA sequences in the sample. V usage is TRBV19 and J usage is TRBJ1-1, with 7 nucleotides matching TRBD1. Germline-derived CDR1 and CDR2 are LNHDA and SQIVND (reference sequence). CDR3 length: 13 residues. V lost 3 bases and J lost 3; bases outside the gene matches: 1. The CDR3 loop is CASSIDRDTEAFF. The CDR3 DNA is TGTGCCAGTAGTATTGACAGGGACACTGAAGCTTTCTTT.

DNA of the CDR3: TGCGCCAGCAGCCAAGGGGGATTGAGGGGGACAGGGGGTGGTGTGAACACTGAAGCTTTCTTT. Encoded protein: CASSQGGLRGTGGGVNTEAFF. The J gene is TRBJ1-1, the V gene TRBV4-1; 11 nucleotides align to TRBD1. Per germline, CDR1 MGHRA and CDR2 YSYEKL. V shed 1 base, J shed 0 bases, and the junction held 16 bases outside the gene matches. This CDR3 has 21 amino acids.

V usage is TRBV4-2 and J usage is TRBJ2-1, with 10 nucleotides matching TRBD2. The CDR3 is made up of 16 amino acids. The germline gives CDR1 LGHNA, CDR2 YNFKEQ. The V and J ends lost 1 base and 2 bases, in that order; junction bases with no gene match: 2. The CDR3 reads CASSQGSGGAYNEQFF. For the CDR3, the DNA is TGTGCCAGCAGCCAAGGGAGCGGGGGGGCCTACAATGAGCAGTTCTTC.

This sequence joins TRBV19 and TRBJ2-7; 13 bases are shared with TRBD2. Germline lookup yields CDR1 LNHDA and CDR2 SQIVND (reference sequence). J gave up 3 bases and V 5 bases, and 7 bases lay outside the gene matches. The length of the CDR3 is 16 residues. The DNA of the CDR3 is TGTGCCAGTAGTGGGAGACTAGCGGGGGGCGGCTACGAGCAGTACTTC. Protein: CASSGRLAGGGYEQYF. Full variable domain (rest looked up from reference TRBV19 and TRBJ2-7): DGGITQSPKYLFRKEGQNVTLSCEQNLNHDAMYWYRQDPGQGLRLIYYSQIVNDFQKGDIAEGYSVSREKKESFPLTVTSAQKNPTAFYLCASSGRLAGGGYEQYFGPGTRLTVT.

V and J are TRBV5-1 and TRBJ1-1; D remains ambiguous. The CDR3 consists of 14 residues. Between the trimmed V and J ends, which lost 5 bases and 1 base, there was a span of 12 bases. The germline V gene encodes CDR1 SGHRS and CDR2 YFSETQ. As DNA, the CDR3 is TGCGCCAGCAGGAAACAGTCTGGGAACACTGAAGCTTTCTTT. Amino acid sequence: CASRKQSGNTEAFF.

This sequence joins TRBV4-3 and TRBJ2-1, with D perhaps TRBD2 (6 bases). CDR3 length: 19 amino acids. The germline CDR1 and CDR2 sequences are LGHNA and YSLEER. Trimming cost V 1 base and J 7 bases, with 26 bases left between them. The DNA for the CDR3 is TGCGCCAGCAGCCAAGGGAGGGGTCATGACCTCCGGAGTGAGAATGAGCAGTTCTTC. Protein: CASSQGRGHDLRSENEQFF.

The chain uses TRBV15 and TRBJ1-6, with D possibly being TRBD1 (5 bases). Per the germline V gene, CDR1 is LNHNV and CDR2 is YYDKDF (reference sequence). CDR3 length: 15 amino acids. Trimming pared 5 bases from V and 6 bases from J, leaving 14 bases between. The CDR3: CATSFETQGNSPLHF. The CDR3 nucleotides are TGTGCCACCAGCTTCGAGACCCAGGGTAATTCACCCCTCCACTTT.

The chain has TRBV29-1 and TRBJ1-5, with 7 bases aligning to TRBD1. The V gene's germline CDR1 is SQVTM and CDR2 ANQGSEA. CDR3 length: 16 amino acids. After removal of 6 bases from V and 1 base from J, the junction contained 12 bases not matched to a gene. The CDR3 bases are TGCAGCGTCGGTGACAGGGTAGGGGGAAGCAATCAGCCCCAGCATTTT. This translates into CSVGDRVGGSNQPQHF. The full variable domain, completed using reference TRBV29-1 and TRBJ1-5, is SAVISQKPSRDICQRGTSLTIQCQVDSQVTMMFWYRQQPGQSLTLIATANQGSEATYESGFVIDKFPISRPNLTFSTLTVSNMSPEDSSIYLCSVGDRVGGSNQPQHFGDGTRLSIL.

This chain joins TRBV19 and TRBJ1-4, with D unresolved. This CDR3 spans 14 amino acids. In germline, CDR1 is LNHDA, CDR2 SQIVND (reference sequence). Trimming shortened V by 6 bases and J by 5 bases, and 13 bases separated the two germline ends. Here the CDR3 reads CASSTSFLNEKLFF. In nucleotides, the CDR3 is TGTGCCAGTAGCACGAGCTTTTTAAATGAAAAACTGTTTTTT.

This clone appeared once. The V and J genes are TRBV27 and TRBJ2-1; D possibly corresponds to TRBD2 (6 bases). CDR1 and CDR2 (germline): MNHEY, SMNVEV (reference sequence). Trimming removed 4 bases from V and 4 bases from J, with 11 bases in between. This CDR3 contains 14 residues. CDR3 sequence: CASSSRDAYNEQFF. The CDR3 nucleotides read TGTGCCAGCAGTTCGCGGGACGCTTACAATGAGCAGTTCTTC.

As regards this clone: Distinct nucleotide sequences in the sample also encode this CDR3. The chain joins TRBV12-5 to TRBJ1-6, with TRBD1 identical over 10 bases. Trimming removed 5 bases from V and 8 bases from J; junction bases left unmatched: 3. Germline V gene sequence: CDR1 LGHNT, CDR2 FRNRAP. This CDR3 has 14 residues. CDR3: CASGSGTGDSPLHF. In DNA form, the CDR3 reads TGTGCTAGTGGTAGCGGGACAGGGGATTCACCCCTCCACTTT.

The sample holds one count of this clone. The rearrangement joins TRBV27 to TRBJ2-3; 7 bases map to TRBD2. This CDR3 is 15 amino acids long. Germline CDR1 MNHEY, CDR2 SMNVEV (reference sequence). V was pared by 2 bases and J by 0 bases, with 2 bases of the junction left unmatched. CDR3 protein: CASSLPGLSTDTQYF. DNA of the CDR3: TGTGCCAGCAGTTTACCGGGACTAAGCACAGATACGCAGTATTTT.

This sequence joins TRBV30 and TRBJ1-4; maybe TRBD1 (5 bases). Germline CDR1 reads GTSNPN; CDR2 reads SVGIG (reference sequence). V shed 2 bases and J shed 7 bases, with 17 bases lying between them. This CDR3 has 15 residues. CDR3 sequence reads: CAWSPGTPGGEKLFF. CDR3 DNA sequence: TGTGCCTGGAGTCCAGGCACCCCCGGGGGTGAAAAACTGTTTTTT.

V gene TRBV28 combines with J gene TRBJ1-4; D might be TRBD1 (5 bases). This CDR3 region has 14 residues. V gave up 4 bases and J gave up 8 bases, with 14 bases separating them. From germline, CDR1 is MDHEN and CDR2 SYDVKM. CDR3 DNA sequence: TGTGCCAGCAGTTATCCACGGAAGGGGGAAAAACTGTTTTTT. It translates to CASSYPRKGEKLFF.

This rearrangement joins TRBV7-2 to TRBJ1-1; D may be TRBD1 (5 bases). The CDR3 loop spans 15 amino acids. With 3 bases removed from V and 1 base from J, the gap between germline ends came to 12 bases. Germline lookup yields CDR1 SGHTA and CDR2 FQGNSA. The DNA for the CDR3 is TGTGCCAGCAGCTTCAGCGGGACGACGAACACTGAAGCTTTCTTT. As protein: CASSFSGTTNTEAFF.

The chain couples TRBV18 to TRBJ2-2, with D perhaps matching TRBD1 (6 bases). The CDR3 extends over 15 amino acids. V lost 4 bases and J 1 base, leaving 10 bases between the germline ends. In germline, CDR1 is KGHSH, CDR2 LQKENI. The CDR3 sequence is CASSLSTGNTGELFF. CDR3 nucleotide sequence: TGTGCCAGCTCACTCTCGACAGGGAACACCGGGGAGCTGTTTTTT.

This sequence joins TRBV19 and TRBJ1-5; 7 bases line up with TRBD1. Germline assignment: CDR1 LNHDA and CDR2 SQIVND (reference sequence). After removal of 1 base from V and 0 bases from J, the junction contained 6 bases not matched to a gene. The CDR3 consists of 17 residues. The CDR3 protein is CASSIGPGQSSNQPQHF. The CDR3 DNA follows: TGTGCCAGTAGTATAGGACCGGGACAGAGTAGCAATCAGCCCCAGCATTTT.

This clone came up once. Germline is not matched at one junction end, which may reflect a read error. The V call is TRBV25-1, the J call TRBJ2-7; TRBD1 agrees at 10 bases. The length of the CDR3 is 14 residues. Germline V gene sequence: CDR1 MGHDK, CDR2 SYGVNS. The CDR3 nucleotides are TGTGCCAGCAGTGAATTTCCCTATGGGGGACAGGGGACATTC. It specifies CASSEFPYGGQGTF.